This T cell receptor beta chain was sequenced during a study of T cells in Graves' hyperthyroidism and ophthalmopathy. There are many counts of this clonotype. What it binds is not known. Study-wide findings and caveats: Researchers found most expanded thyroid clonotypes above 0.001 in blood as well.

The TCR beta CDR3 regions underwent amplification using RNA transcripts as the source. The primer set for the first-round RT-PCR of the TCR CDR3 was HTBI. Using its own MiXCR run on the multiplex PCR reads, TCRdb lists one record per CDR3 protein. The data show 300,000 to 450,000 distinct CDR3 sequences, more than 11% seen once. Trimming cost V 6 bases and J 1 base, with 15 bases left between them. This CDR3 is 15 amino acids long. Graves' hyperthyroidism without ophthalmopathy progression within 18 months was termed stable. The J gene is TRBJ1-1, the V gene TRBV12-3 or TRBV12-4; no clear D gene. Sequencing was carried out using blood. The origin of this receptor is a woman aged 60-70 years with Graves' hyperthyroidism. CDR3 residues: CASSYYSQANTEAFF. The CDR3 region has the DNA TGTGCCAGCAGCTATTACAGTCAGGCGAACACTGAAGCTTTCTTT.